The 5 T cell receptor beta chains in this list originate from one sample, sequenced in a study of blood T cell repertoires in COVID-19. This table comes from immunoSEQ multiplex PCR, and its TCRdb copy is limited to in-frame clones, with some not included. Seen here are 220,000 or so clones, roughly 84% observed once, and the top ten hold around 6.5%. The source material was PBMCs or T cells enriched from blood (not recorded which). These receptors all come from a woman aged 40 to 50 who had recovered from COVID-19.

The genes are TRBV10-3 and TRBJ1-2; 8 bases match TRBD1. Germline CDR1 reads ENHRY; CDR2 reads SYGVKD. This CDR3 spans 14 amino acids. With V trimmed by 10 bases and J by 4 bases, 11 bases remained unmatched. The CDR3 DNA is TGTGCCACCTCTTTGACAGGGGCTAGCTATGGCTACACCTTC. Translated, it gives CATSLTGASYGYTF.

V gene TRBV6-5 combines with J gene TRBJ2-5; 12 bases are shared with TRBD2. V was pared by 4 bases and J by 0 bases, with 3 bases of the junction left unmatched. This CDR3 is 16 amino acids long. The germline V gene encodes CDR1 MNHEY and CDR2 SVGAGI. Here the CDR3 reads CASSSRTSGDQETQYF. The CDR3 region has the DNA TGTGCCAGCAGTTCTCGGACTAGCGGGGACCAAGAGACCCAGTACTTC.

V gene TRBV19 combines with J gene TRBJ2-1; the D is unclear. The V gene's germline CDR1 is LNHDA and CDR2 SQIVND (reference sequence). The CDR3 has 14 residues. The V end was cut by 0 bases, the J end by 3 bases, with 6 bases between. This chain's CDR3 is CASSIDGLYNEQFF. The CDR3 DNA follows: TGTGCCAGTAGTATAGATGGGCTCTACAATGAGCAGTTCTTC.

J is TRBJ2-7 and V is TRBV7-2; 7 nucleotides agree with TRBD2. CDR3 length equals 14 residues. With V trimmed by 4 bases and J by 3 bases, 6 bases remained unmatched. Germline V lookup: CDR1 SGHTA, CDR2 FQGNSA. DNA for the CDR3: TGTGCCAGCAGCTCCCAGACTAGCAACTACGAGCAGTACTTC. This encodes CASSSQTSNYEQYF.

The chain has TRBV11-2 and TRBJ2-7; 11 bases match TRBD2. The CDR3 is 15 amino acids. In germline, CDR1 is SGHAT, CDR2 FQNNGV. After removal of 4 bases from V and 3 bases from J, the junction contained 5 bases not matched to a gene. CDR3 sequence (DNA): TGTGCCAGCAGCTCACCCCTAGCGGGAGGCTACGAGCAGTACGTC. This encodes CASSSPLAGGYEQYV.